This TCR beta chain was sequenced in a study of blood T cell repertoires in COVID-19. Participants, about 18 to 90 years old, spanned fewer than 30 US areas. The study assigned cohorts using participant-reported clinical history. All exposed participants met a person with COVID-19 within 2 weeks before entering the study. CDR3 length: 15 residues. Germline-derived CDR1 and CDR2 are LGHNT and FRNRAP. The V end was cut by 5 bases, the J end by 0 bases, with 11 bases between. In the authors' methods: It was from reference gene primer amplification that nucleated cell counts were estimated. Profiling relied on immunoSEQ multiplex PCR, and the TCRdb table lists in-frame clones only, not all of them. Clone size and the V and J calls come from that table; the DNA yielded D and trimming. The sample yields over 200,000 clones, around 91% seen once.

The V gene is TRBV12-5, the J gene TRBJ1-5; D uncertain. The sequencing sample was made of PBMCs or T cells enriched from blood (not recorded which). This TCR derives from a man aged 25-45 years who had been exposed to COVID-19. CDR3 nucleotide sequence: TGTGCTAGTGGTACCGGACTGCATAGCAATCAGCCCCAGCATTTT. It codes for CASGTGLHSNQPQHF.